Listed below are T cell receptor beta chains from one sample, sequenced in a study of control samples from healthy donors and cancer patients. Here immunoSEQ multiplex PCR was the method, and the copy in TCRdb shows in-frame clones only, minus some. This table has some 51,000 clones, around 90% appearing once. The source material was blood. Receptors were obtained from a man between 50 and 59 years old in good health. Both conserved end residues are trimmed from each CDR3. Clone size appears in some rows only: once, few, many, or a class for an expanded clone.

size	V	CDR3
-	TRBV27	ASSLSRYGYT
-	TRBV2	ASSGSRTHSYNEQF
-	TRBV27	ASSPGQGVVYGYT
-	TRBV10-3	ATGAGSPYGYT
-	TRBV6-1	ASSGTWGATNEKLF
-	TRBV19	ASTGSLVNEQF
-	TRBV11-2	ASSPGTGIFPLAAEAF
-	TRBV5-1	ASSSRGPGEKLF
-	TRBV5-1	ASSLDSPTGELF
once	TRBV2	ASMPRGRSGANVLT
-	TRBV5-4	ASSLAGTRVTGELF
-	TRBV28	ASRTGTGYGYT
once	TRBV10-3	AISETGGTEAF
-	TRBV2	ASSGKLSYEQF
once	TRBV27	ASREGVSSYNEQF
-	TRBV6-5	ASSRTSGYYNEQF
-	TRBV5-1	ASSLGGGDQPQH
-	TRBV2	ASGFHTDTQY
few	TRBV10-2	ASSGAFTNTEAF
-	TRBV18	ASSQLGRGRFSISEQY